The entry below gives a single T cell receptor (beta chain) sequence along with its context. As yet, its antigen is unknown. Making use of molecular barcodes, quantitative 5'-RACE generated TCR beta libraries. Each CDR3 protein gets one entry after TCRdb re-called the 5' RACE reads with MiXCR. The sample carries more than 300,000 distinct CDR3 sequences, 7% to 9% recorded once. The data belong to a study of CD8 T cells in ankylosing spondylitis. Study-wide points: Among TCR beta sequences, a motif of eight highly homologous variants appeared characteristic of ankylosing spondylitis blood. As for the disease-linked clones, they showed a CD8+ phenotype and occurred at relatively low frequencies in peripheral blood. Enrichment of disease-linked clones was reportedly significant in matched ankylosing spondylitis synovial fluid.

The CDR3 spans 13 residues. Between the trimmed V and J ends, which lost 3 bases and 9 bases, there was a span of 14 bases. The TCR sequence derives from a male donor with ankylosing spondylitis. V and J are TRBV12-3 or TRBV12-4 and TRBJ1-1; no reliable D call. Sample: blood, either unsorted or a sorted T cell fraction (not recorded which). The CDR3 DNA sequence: TGTGCCAGCAGTTTTGCAGTACTCGTTCAAGCTTTCTTT. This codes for CASSFAVLVQAFF.